This T cell receptor (beta chain) was observed in a study of blood T cells in healthy people across ages (dated by TCRdb to about 2015). Turning to the overall study: In model experiments, template switching captured roughly one uniquely barcoded TCR beta cDNA molecule for every two T cells. Using deep sequencing normalized with unique cDNA molecular identifiers, the study measured how TCR beta repertoire diversity changes with age. Four age groups were formed from the donors: young (average 16 years), middle-aged (more than 35), aged (roughly 59) and long-lived (about 80). Donors of different ages were randomly distributed across sequencing lanes to avoid experimental bias. Two additional independent replicas of 1 million unique cDNA reads from the same blood draw were analyzed for two donors (one aged 18 to 30 and one aged 80 or older).

Regarding this clonotype: This clone's antigen is unknown. Qualities for individual bases were not recorded, and no much larger clone is one base off.

The donors were 40 or so Caucasian individuals from Russia, aged about 6 to 100 years, who were systemically healthy. Each donor gave 8 to 10 milliliters of peripheral blood, drawn into EDTA-treated Vacutainer tubes. Ficoll-Paque density-gradient centrifugation was used to isolate PBMCs, with at least 6 million per sample. Trizol reagent was used to extract total RNA from the PBMCs, yielding at least 5.5 micrograms per sample. For every donor, flow cytometry on a PBMC aliquot measured the percentage of naive CD45RAhigh/CD27high T cells. The library came from 5' RACE. The sample was run on an Illumina HiSeq 2500. A second PCR of roughly 7 to 12 cycles was run with a J-beta primer mix and a sample-barcoded 5' primer. A unique molecular identifier was introduced onto each TCR beta cDNA molecule by a template-switch 5' adaptor carrying 12 random nucleotides. At least 3 million CDR3-containing paired-end reads were obtained from each sample. The Mint cDNA synthesis kit, primed by a TRBC-specific oligonucleotide, was used to synthesize first-strand cDNA from all RNA. After uracil-DNA glycosylase treatment, a first 18-cycle PCR used universal primers M1SS and BC2_uni_R on all cDNA. The paper's data handling went like this. For normalization, 1 million high-quality reads, each with a distinct molecular identifier, were randomly selected from each sample. Reads with shared molecular identifiers were discarded instead of being binned into consensus sequences. MiTCR, with a Q25 quality threshold and the strictest error-elimination algorithm, was used for CDR3 identification, clonotype clustering and error correction. A nonparametric unseen species model with Euler transformation was used to estimate a lower bound on total TCR beta diversity. TCRdb applied fastp at Q25 and MiXCR to the public reads, then kept only in-frame beta chains. Identical CDR3 proteins give one entry, which carries the most common genes and DNA. It is TCRdb's table, rather than the study itself, that gives the V and J calls and clone size. A total of roughly 830,000 distinct CDR3 sequences appear in this sample, around 68% of them only once. The ten most abundant clones make up 28% of the sample.

Beyond this particular receptor, the publication reports: The long-lived group showed more naive CD4+ T cells, fewer expanded clones and increased TCR diversity than the aged group, suggesting age selection. Estimates of total diversity based on one million sequenced T cells were regarded as lower bounds and as underestimates. Because donor CMV infection status was unknown, age-related changes in expanded clonotypes were potentially confounded. As age increased, observed TCR beta diversity per million T cells dropped in a roughly linear way, and a significant reduction was already evident by age around 41. A strong correlation was found between observed TCR beta diversity and the percentage of naive T cells measured by flow cytometry. Conclusive comparison of naive and antigen-experienced compartments was prevented by the profiling of bulk unsorted PBMCs.

Spanning cysteine to phenylalanine, the CDR3 consists of 15 amino acids. Of the read, only the CDR3 DNA is kept; its 45 bases are in frame from base 1. CDR1 is given as MNHEY and CDR2 as SVGAGI, both from the germline V gene. After removal of 6 bases from V and 3 bases from J, the junction retains 9 bases not matched to a gene. The clonotype originates from a man aged 25 to 40 in good health. The sequenced material came from blood. The chain is assembled from TRBV6-5 and TRBJ2-3, with TRBD2 identical over 7 junction bases. The CDR3 has the sequence CASSQASGVTDTQYF. The nucleotides read TGTGCCAGCAGCCAAGCCAGCGGGGTTACAGATACGCAGTATTTT.